The rows below give T cell receptor beta chains drawn from one sample of a study of blood T cell repertoires in COVID-19. Assay: immunoSEQ multiplex PCR; the TCRdb copy retains only in-frame clones and omits some. The sample has approximately 490,000 clones; more than 85% are singletons. Material: PBMCs or T cells enriched from blood (not recorded which). The receptors come from a woman aged 60-75 years who had recovered from COVID-19. CDR3s include the opening cysteine and the closing phenylalanine or tryptophan. D genes are given only for firm matches. Clone sizes are given selectively: once, few, many, or a class where the clone is expanded.

>TRBJ2-3|TRBV14|.|TRBD1
CASSPGQGGWYLDTQYF
TGTGCCAGCAGCCCGGGACAGGGTGGGTGGTATCTCGATACGCAGTATTTT
>TRBJ2-7|TRBV4-1|.|.
CASSQVTAYEQYF
TGCGCCAGCAGCCAAGTTACTGCCTACGAGCAGTACTTC
>TRBJ2-3|TRBV5-1|.|TRBD2
CASSFRGLAGGLSLSADTQYF
TGCGCCAGCAGCTTCCGAGGACTAGCGGGGGGGCTCTCTTTAAGTGCAGATACGCAGTATTTT
>TRBJ1-2|TRBV27|.|.
CASSFARTKSGGYTF
TGTGCCAGCAGTTTCGCCAGAACTAAATCGGGTGGCTACACCTTC
>TRBJ1-5|TRBV2|once|.
CATSPQGLSNQPQHF
TGTGCCACCAGCCCCCAGGGGTTGAGCAATCAGCCCCAGCATTTT
>TRBJ1-2|TRBV5-8|.|TRBD1
CASSSRTGVYGYTF
TGTGCCAGCAGCAGTAGGACAGGGGTCTATGGCTACACCTTC
>TRBJ2-5|TRBV5-4|.|.
CASSSWTLQETQYF
TGTGCCAGCAGCTCTTGGACTCTCCAAGAGACCCAGTACTTC
>TRBJ1-5|TRBV7-9|.|TRBD1
CASSSTGDNQPQHF
TGTGCCAGCAGTTCGACAGGGGACAATCAGCCCCAGCATTTT
>TRBJ1-6|TRBV6-1|.|TRBD1
CASSEVGQGAASWNSPLHF
TGTGCCAGCAGTGAAGTTGGGCAGGGGGCGGCGTCGTGGAATTCACCCCTCCACTTT
>TRBJ2-7|TRBV15|.|.
CATSRGDISYEQYF
TGTGCCACCAGCAGAGGGGACATCTCCTACGAGCAGTACTTC
>TRBJ1-2|TRBV24-1|.|.
CATSDATGLIYGYTF
TGTGCCACCAGTGATGCGACAGGCCTAATCTATGGCTACACCTTC
>TRBJ1-1|TRBV7-9|.|.
CASSLDRDTEAFF
TGTGCCAGCAGCTTAGACCGAGACACTGAAGCTTTCTTT
>TRBJ2-7|TRBV25-1|few|TRBD1
CASRGDSSYEQYF
TGTGCCAGCAGGGGGGACAGCTCCTACGAGCAGTACTTC
>TRBJ2-1|TRBV10-3|.|.
CAISEGSEQFF
TGTGCCATCAGTGAAGGGAGTGAGCAGTTCTTC
>TRBJ1-4|TRBV5-1|once|TRBD1
CAKYLPERTGSGEKLFF
TGCGCCAAATATTTACCTGAAAGGACAGGGTCAGGCGAAAAACTGTTTTTT
>TRBJ1-1|TRBV6-6|.|.
CASSYSGGGPEAFF
TGTGCCAGCAGTTACTCGGGCGGGGGCCCTGAAGCTTTCTTT
>TRBJ2-2|TRBV9|.|TRBD2
CASSHRGVGELFF
TGTGCCAGCAGCCACCGGGGGGTCGGGGAGCTGTTTTTT
>TRBJ2-1|TRBV15|.|TRBD1
CATSRDLGTGLNEQFF
TGTGCCACCAGCAGAGATCTAGGGACAGGGCTTAATGAGCAGTTCTTC
>TRBJ2-2|TRBV5-1|.|.
CASSLGLDTGELFF
TGCGCCAGCAGCTTGGGTCTCGACACCGGGGAGCTGTTTTTT
>TRBJ1-2|TRBV19|.|.
CASSFGGGYGYTF
TGTGCCAGTAGTTTCGGCGGTGGGTATGGCTACACCTTC
>TRBJ1-2|TRBV5-4|.|.
CASSRKQGMVGYTF
TGTGCCAGCAGCCGGAAACAGGGAATGGTAGGCTACACCTTC
>TRBJ2-1|TRBV10-3|.|TRBD2
CAISAGTSGGYNEQFF
TGTGCCATCAGTGCCGGGACTAGCGGGGGGTACAATGAGCAGTTCTTC
>TRBJ2-1|TRBV19|.|TRBD2
CASSSSTSGVYNEQFF
TGTGCCAGTAGTAGCTCGACTAGCGGGGTCTACAATGAGCAGTTCTTC
>TRBJ1-2|TRBV10-3|.|.
CAISAIAGNYGYTF
TGTGCCATCAGTGCGATCGCAGGGAACTATGGCTACACCTTC
>TRBJ2-1|TRBV5-4|.|TRBD2
CASSLGTSDYNEQFF
TGTGCCAGCAGCTTGGGGACTAGCGACTACAATGAGCAGTTCTTC
>TRBJ1-1|TRBV6-5|.|TRBD1
CASRMTGVNTEAFF
TGTGCCAGCAGAATGACAGGGGTGAACACTGAAGCTTTCTTT
>TRBJ1-1|TRBV13|.|TRBD1
CASSLGGTGNTEAFF
TGTGCCAGCAGCTTAGGCGGGACAGGGAACACTGAAGCTTTCTTT
>TRBJ1-1|TRBV9|.|.
CASSVGWGGRTEAFF
TGTGCCAGCAGCGTGGGCTGGGGGGGTAGGACTGAAGCTTTCTTT